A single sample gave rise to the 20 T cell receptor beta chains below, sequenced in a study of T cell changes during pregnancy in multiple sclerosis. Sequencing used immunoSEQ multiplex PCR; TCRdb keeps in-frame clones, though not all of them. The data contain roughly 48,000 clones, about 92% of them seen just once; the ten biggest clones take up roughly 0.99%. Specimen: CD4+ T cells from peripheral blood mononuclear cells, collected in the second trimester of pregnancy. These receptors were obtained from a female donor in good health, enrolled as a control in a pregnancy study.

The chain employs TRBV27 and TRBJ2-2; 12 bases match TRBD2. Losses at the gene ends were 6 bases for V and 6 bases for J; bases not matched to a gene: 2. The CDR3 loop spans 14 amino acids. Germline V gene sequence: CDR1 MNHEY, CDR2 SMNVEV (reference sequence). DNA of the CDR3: TGTGCCAGCAGACTAGCGGGGGGTTCCGGGGAGCTGTTTTTT. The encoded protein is CASRLAGGSGELFF.

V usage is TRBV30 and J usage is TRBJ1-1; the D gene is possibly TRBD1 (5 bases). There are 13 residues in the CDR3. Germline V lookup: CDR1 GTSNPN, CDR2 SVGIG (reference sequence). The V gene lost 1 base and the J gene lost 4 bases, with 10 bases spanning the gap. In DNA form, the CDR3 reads TGTGCCTGGAGTGGGTCCGGGGGCACTGAAGCTTTCTTT. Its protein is CAWSGSGGTEAFF.

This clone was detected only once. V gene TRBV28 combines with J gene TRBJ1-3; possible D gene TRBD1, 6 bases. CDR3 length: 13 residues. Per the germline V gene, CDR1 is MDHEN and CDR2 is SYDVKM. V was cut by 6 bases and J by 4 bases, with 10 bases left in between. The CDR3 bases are TGTGCCAGCAGCATACAGGGAGGAAACACCATATATTTT. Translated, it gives CASSIQGGNTIYF.

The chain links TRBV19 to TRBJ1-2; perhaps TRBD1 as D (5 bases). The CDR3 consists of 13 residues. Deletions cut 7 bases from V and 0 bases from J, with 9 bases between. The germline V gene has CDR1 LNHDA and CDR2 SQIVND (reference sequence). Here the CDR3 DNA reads TGTGCCAGTATTGACAGAACTAACTATGGCTACACCTTC. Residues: CASIDRTNYGYTF.

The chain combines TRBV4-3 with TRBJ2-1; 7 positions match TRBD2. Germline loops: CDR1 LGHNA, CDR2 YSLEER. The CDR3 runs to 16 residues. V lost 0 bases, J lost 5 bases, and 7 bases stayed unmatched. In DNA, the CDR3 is TGCGCCAGCAGCCAAGATAGGGAGGGGAGAAACAATGAGCAGTTCTTC. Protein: CASSQDREGRNNEQFF.

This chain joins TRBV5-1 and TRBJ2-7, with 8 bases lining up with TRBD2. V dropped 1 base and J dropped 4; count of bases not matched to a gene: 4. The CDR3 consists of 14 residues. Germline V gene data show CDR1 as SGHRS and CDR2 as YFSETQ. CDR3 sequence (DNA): TGCGCCAGCAGCTTGAGCGGGAGAGGTTACGAGCAGTACTTC. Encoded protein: CASSLSGRGYEQYF.

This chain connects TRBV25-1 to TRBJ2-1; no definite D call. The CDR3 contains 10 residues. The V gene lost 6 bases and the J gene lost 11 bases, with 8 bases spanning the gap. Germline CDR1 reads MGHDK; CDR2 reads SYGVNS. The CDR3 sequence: CASREEQQFF. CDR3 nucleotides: TGTGCCAGCAGAGAGGAGCAGCAGTTCTTC.

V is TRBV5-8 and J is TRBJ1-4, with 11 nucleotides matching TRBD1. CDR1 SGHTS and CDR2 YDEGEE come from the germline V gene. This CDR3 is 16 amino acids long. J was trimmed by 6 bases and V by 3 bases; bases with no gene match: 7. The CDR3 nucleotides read TGTGCCAGCAGCTCGTGGGACAGGGGGTTATATGAAAAACTGTTTTTT. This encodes CASSSWDRGLYEKLFF. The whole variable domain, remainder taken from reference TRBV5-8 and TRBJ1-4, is EAGVTQSPTHLIKTRGQQATLRCSPISGHTSVYWYQQALGLGLQFLLWYDEGEERNRGNFPPRFSGRQFPNYSSELNVNALELEDSALYLCASSSWDRGLYEKLFFGSGTQLSVL.

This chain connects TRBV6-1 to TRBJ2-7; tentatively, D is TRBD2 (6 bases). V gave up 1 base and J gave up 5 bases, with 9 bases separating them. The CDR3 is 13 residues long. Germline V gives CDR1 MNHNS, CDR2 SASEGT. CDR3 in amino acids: CASSEGWGDEQYF. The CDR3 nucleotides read TGTGCCAGCAGTGAAGGTTGGGGGGACGAGCAGTACTTC.

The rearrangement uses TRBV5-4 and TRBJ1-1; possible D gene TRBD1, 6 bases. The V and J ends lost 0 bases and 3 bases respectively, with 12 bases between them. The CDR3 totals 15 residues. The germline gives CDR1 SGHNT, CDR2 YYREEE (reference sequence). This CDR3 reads CASSLEWEGDTEAFF. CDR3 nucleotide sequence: TGTGCCAGCAGCTTGGAATGGGAGGGGGACACTGAAGCTTTCTTT.

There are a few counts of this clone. The CDR3 here is CASSIRRGPAGYTF. For the CDR3, the DNA is TGTGCCAGTAGTATTCGCAGGGGACCTGCTGGCTACACCTTC. The rearrangement links TRBV19 to TRBJ1-2; D is perhaps TRBD1 (6 bases). V was shortened by 3 bases and J by 7 bases, with 15 bases between the two germline ends. The CDR3 length is 14 residues. Germline V gene data show CDR1 as LNHDA and CDR2 as SQIVND (reference sequence).

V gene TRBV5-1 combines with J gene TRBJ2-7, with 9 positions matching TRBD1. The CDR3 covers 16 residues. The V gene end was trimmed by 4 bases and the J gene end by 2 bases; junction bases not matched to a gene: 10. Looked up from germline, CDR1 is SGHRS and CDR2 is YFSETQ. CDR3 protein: CASSPEGGTGTYEQYF. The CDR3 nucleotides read TGCGCCAGCAGCCCGGAGGGGGGGACAGGGACCTACGAGCAGTACTTC.

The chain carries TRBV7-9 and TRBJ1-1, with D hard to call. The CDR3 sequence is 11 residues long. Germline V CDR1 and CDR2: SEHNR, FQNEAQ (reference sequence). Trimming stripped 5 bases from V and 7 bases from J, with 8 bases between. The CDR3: CASSTQIEAFF. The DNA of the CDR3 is TGTGCCAGCAGCACACAGATTGAAGCTTTCTTT.

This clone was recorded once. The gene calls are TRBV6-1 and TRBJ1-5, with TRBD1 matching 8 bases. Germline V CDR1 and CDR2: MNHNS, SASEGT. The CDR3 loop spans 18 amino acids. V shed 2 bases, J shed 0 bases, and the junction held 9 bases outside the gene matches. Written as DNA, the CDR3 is TGTGCCAGCAGTGAAAGTAGGACAGGGATCTATAGCAATCAGCCCCAGCATTTT. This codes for CASSESRTGIYSNQPQHF.

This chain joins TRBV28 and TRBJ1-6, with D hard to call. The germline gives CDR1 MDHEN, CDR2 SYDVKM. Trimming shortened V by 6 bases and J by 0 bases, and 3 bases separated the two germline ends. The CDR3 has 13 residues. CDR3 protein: CASSLSYNSPLHF. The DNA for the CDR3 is TGTGCCAGCAGCCTCTCCTATAATTCACCCCTCCACTTT.

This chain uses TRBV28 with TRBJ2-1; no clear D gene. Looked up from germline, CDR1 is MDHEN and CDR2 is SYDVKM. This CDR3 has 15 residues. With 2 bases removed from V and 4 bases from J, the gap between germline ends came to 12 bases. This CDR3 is CASSLGRLYYNEQFF. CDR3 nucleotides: TGTGCCAGCAGTTTAGGGCGCTTATATTACAATGAGCAGTTCTTC. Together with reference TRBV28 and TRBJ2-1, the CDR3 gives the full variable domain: DVKVTQSSRYLVKRTGEKVFLECVQDMDHENMFWYRQDPGLGLRLIYFSYDVKMKEKGDIPEGYSVSREKKERFSLILESASTNQTSMYLCASSLGRLYYNEQFFGPGTRLTVL.

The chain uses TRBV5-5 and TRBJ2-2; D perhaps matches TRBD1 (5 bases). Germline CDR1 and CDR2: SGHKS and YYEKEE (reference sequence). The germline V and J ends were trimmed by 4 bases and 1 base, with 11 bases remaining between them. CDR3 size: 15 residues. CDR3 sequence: CASSQMTVNTGELFF. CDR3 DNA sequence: TGTGCCAGCAGCCAAATGACAGTGAACACCGGGGAGCTGTTTTTT.

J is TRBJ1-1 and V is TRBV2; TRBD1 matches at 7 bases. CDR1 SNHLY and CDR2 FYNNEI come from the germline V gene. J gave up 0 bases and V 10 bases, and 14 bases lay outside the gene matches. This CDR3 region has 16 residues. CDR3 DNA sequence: TGTGCCACCTCAAAGGGAACAGGGGCCATGAACACTGAAGCTTTCTTT. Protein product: CATSKGTGAMNTEAFF.

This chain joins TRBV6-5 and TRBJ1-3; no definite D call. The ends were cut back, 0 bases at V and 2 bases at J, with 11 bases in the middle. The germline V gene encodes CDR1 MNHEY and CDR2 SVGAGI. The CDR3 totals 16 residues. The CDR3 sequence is CASSYSGEIPGNTIYF. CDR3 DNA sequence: TGTGCCAGCAGTTACTCCGGGGAGATCCCTGGAAACACCATATATTTT.

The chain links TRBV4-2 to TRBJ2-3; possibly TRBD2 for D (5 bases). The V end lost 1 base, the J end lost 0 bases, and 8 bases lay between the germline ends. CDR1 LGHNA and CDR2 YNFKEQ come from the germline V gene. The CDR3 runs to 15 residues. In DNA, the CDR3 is TGTGCCAGCAGCCAAGGACTAACTAGCACAGATACGCAGTATTTT. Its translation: CASSQGLTSTDTQYF.